The 13 T cell receptor beta chains below were found in one sample sequenced in a study of cytomegalovirus exposure and HLA in healthy donors. The PCR made use of 60 Vbeta and 13 Jbeta primers. Sequencing used immunoSEQ multiplex PCR; TCRdb keeps in-frame clones, though not all of them. The listing records about 100,000 clones. Material: PBMCs. Source of these receptors: a man between 50 and 59 years old in good health and CMV-seronegative.

The V call is TRBV29-1, the J call TRBJ2-5; tentatively, D is TRBD2 (6 bases). This CDR3 contains 13 residues. Germline CDR1 is SQVTM and CDR2 is ANQGSEA. V lost 4 bases and J 5 bases, leaving 14 bases between the germline ends. The CDR3 sequence: CSVVFGSGETQYF. DNA for the CDR3: TGCAGCGTTGTTTTCGGGAGCGGGGAGACCCAGTACTTC.

The CDR3, as DNA: TGTGCCACTAGACAGGGTCACGACACTGAAGCTTTCTTT. Its translation is CATRQGHDTEAFF. This chain joins TRBV6-5 and TRBJ1-1, with 7 bases identical to TRBD1. Germline lookup yields CDR1 MNHEY and CDR2 SVGAGI. The CDR3 is 13 residues long. With 10 bases clipped from V and 3 bases from J, the junction kept 8 bases outside the gene matches.

This rearrangement joins TRBV19 to TRBJ2-2; 7 bases align to TRBD1. The trim removed 1 base at V and 6 bases at J, leaving 2 bases unmatched. The CDR3 loop spans 14 amino acids. CDR1 and CDR2 from the germline V gene are LNHDA and SQIVND (reference sequence). The CDR3: CASSIATGAGELFF. The CDR3 region has the DNA TGTGCCAGTAGTATAGCAACAGGGGCCGGGGAGCTGTTTTTT.

The CDR3 protein is CASSQDPLGGDDNEQFF. CDR3 sequence (DNA): TGCGCCAGCAGCCAAGATCCTCTGGGGGGGGATGACAATGAGCAGTTCTTC. V usage is TRBV4-3 and J usage is TRBJ2-1, with 7 positions matching TRBD2. V was pared by 0 bases and J by 5 bases, with 10 bases of the junction left unmatched. CDR3 length: 17 amino acids. In germline, CDR1 is LGHNA, CDR2 YSLEER.

This chain connects TRBV11-1 to TRBJ2-1; D remains ambiguous. Germline V gives CDR1 SGHAT, CDR2 FQDESV (reference sequence). The CDR3 consists of 13 residues. Trimming removed 5 bases at V and 7 bases at J, with 12 bases between. The DNA of the CDR3 is TGTGCCAGCAGCCCCCCCGGGTGGAATGAGCAGTTCTTC. Its protein product is CASSPPGWNEQFF.

The chain is built from TRBV5-1 and TRBJ1-1; D possibly corresponds to TRBD1 (6 bases). The germline V and J ends were trimmed by 4 bases and 5 bases, with 18 bases remaining between them. This CDR3 has 15 amino acids. The germline gives CDR1 SGHRS, CDR2 YFSETQ. The CDR3 spells CASSLNRATGTEAFF. CDR3 nucleotide sequence: TGCGCCAGCAGCCTTAACAGGGCCACAGGGACTGAAGCTTTCTTT.

This chain links TRBV7-9 with TRBJ2-5, with TRBD2 matching over 7 bases. V lost 4 bases to trimming and J lost 1 base; unmatched junction nucleotides: 9. Germline CDR1 reads SEHNR; CDR2 reads FQNEAQ (reference sequence). The length of the CDR3 is 16 residues. The CDR3 DNA follows: TGTGCCAGCAGCTACGGCCCCAGCGGGGCCCAAGAGACCCAGTACTTC. It translates to CASSYGPSGAQETQYF.

This chain connects TRBV5-1 to TRBJ2-3; the D gene is possibly TRBD1 (6 bases). This CDR3 comprises 14 residues. Trimming pared 1 base from V and 0 bases from J, leaving 6 bases between. Germline values: CDR1 SGHRS, CDR2 YFSETQ. CDR3 bases: TGCGCCAGCAGCTTGACAGGGAGCACAGATACGCAGTATTTT. Its protein is CASSLTGSTDTQYF.

The CDR3 reads CASSLTGGSQGQYF. CDR3 nucleotide sequence: TGTGCCAGCAGCTTGACAGGGGGGAGTCAGGGCCAGTACTTC. This chain links TRBV7-9 with TRBJ2-5, with 9 bases aligning to TRBD1. Unmatched junction bases numbered 9, after V lost 3 bases and J lost 10 bases. The CDR3 sequence is 14 residues long. Germline values: CDR1 SEHNR, CDR2 FQNEAQ (reference sequence).

The CDR3 reads CAITGQGETEAFF. For the CDR3, the DNA is TGTGCCATCACCGGACAGGGGGAGACTGAAGCTTTCTTT. The chain combines TRBV10-3 with TRBJ1-1, with 10 bases that match TRBD1. Germline CDR1 reads ENHRY; CDR2 reads SYGVKD. J was trimmed by 5 bases and V by 7 bases; bases with no gene match: 4. The CDR3 is 13 amino acids.

The rearrangement joins TRBV18 to TRBJ1-2; tentatively, D is TRBD1 (6 bases). This CDR3 is built from 14 residues. Trimming stripped 0 bases from V and 8 bases from J, with 13 bases between. CDR1 is KGHSH and CDR2 is LQKENI in the germline V gene. DNA of the CDR3: TGTGCCAGCTCACCACCGACAGGAATCCAGGGCTACACCTTC. Amino acids: CASSPPTGIQGYTF.

The chain has TRBV5-1 and TRBJ1-1, with a possible D match to TRBD1 (6 bases). The CDR3 contains 16 residues. The ends were cut back, 0 bases at V and 0 bases at J, with 12 bases in the middle. Germline V gene data show CDR1 as SGHRS and CDR2 as YFSETQ. CDR3 sequence reads: CASSLGWPGVNTEAFF. CDR3 DNA sequence: TGCGCCAGCAGCTTGGGGTGGCCAGGGGTGAACACTGAAGCTTTCTTT.

The chain has TRBV9 and TRBJ1-1; 7 bases map to TRBD1. Germline lookup yields CDR1 SGDLS and CDR2 YYNGEE. CDR3 size: 13 residues. V gave up 3 bases and J gave up 7 bases; unmatched junction bases: 6. In nucleotides, the CDR3 is TGTGCCAGCAGCGACGGGGACAGCGTTGAAGCTTTCTTT. Translating it yields CASSDGDSVEAFF.